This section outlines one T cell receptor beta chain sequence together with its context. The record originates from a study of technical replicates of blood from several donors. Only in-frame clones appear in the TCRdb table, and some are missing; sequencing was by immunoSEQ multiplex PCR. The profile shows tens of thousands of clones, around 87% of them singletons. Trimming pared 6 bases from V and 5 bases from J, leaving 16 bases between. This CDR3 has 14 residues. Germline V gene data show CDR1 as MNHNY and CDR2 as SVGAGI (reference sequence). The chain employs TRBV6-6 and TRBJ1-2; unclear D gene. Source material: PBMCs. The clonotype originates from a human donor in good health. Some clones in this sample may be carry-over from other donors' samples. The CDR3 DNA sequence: TGTGCCAGCAGCCCGGACCCGCCGGGGTATGGCTACACCTTC. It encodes CASSPDPPGYGYTF.